Presented here are 21 T cell receptor beta chains from one specimen sequenced in a study of T cell responses to AZD1222 COVID-19 vaccine. Sequencing used immunoSEQ multiplex PCR; TCRdb keeps in-frame clones, though not all of them. The sample has 130,000 or so clones, approximately 91% seen once. The sequencing here drew on peripheral blood, taken on day 0 of AZD1222 vaccination. The origin of the receptors is an adult in good health.

The chain joins TRBV29-1 to TRBJ1-1; possible D gene TRBD1, 5 bases. The CDR3 loop spans 14 amino acids. Germline lookup yields CDR1 SQVTM and CDR2 ANQGSEA. Trimming cost V 3 bases and J 5 bases, with 16 bases left between them. Here the CDR3 DNA reads TGCAGCGTTGATACGGTTGGGGGAGGGACTGAAGCTTTCTTT. Encoded protein: CSVDTVGGGTEAFF.

V usage is TRBV5-1 and J usage is TRBJ2-1, with D possibly matching TRBD2 (6 bases). The V gene's germline CDR1 is SGHRS and CDR2 YFSETQ. This CDR3 contains 15 residues. V was trimmed by 4 bases and J by 5 bases, leaving 16 bases between them. The CDR3 coding sequence is TGCGCCAGCAGCCCAGTACTAGCTACGGACAATGAGCAGTTCTTC. As protein: CASSPVLATDNEQFF.

This rearrangement joins TRBV6-5 to TRBJ1-2; D not resolved. The V gene's germline CDR1 is MNHEY and CDR2 SVGAGI. The CDR3 spans 11 residues. Trimming cost V 8 bases and J 4 bases, with 8 bases left between them. The CDR3, as DNA: TGTGCCAGCCAGGACCGCTATGGCTACACCTTC. Translated, it gives CASQDRYGYTF.

The chain is built from TRBV14 and TRBJ2-5; TRBD2 aligns across 12 bases. After removal of 5 bases from V and 5 bases from J, the junction contained 12 bases not matched to a gene. Germline CDR1 SGHDN, CDR2 FVKESK. CDR3 length: 17 residues. The CDR3 protein is CASSETSGRRRSETQYF. In DNA form, the CDR3 reads TGTGCCAGCAGCGAAACTAGCGGGAGGAGGAGGTCGGAGACCCAGTACTTC. The entire variable domain, with the rest obtained from reference TRBV14 and TRBJ2-5, is as follows: EAGVTQFPSHSVIEKGQTVTLRCDPISGHDNLYWYRRVMGKEIKFLLHFVKESKQDESGMPNNRFLAERTGGTYSTLKVQPAELEDSGVYFCASSETSGRRRSETQYFGPGTRLLVL.

The V gene is TRBV6-5, the J gene TRBJ2-7; tentative D call: TRBD1 (6 bases). Trimming took 6 bases from V and 7 from J, leaving 19 bases between them. The CDR3 has 14 amino acids. Germline CDR1 MNHEY, CDR2 SVGAGI. This chain's CDR3 is CASRSGTRLAEQYF. CDR3 bases: TGTGCCAGCAGATCCGGGACAAGGCTAGCTGAGCAGTACTTC.

V is TRBV3-1 (or the pseudogene TRBV3-2) and J is TRBJ2-3; TRBD1 matches at 9 bases. Per the germline V gene, CDR1 is LGHDT and CDR2 is YNNKEL (reference sequence). The CDR3 consists of 16 residues. Unmatched junction bases numbered 6, after V lost 4 bases and J lost 1 base. The CDR3 DNA reads as TGTGCCAGCAGCCGAGGGACAGGGCGGGGCACAGATACGCAGTATTTT. This translates into CASSRGTGRGTDTQYF.

The genes are TRBV28 and TRBJ1-1; D gene ambiguous. Per germline, CDR1 MDHEN and CDR2 SYDVKM. The CDR3 is made up of 12 amino acids. V dropped 2 bases and J dropped 5 bases, with 6 bases sitting between them. This chain's CDR3 is CASSLVRTEAFF. In DNA, the CDR3 is TGTGCCAGCAGTTTAGTTCGGACTGAAGCTTTCTTT.

The rearrangement uses TRBV19 and TRBJ1-2, with unresolved D. The CDR3 has 13 residues. The germline V and J ends were trimmed by 1 base and 4 bases, with 7 bases remaining between them. The V gene's germline CDR1 is LNHDA and CDR2 SQIVND (reference sequence). This CDR3 reads CASSIAGGYGYTF. The DNA for the CDR3 is TGTGCCAGTAGTATAGCAGGAGGCTATGGCTACACCTTC.

The rearrangement joins TRBV30 to TRBJ1-2; D is ambiguous. The CDR3 sequence is 13 residues long. Germline loops: CDR1 GTSNPN, CDR2 SVGIG (reference sequence). Between the trimmed V and J ends, which lost 8 bases and 4 bases, there was a span of 17 bases. The DNA for the CDR3 is TGTGCCCGGAATGTTGGTATGGCCTATGGCTACACCTTC. Amino acid sequence: CARNVGMAYGYTF.

This chain connects TRBV9 to TRBJ2-3, with 9 bases lining up with TRBD1. Trimming took 3 bases from V and 3 from J; bases not matched to a gene: 5. Germline CDR1 SGDLS, CDR2 YYNGEE. CDR3 size: 15 residues. The CDR3 nucleotides are TGTGCCAGCAGCGCAGGACAGGGGAGGACAGATACGCAGTATTTT. Its translation: CASSAGQGRTDTQYF.

V and J are TRBV11-2 and TRBJ2-2, with TRBD2 identical over 10 bases. Germline V gene lookup returns CDR1 SGHAT and CDR2 FQNNGV. CDR3 length: 19 residues. The ends lost 5 bases at V and 4 bases at J; junction bases unmatched: 16. CDR3 DNA: TGTGCCAGCAGCGCCTCTAGCGGGGGCCTCTCGTGGGGCACCGGGGAGCTGTTTTTT. The encoded protein is CASSASSGGLSWGTGELFF.

V gene TRBV27 combines with J gene TRBJ1-5; possible D gene TRBD1, 6 bases. Germline loops: CDR1 MNHEY, CDR2 SMNVEV (reference sequence). Trimming shortened V by 5 bases and J by 2 bases, and 16 bases separated the two germline ends. CDR3 length: 16 residues. CDR3 amino acids: CASSPLGQRGNQPQHF. The CDR3 DNA is TGTGCCAGCAGTCCATTAGGACAGCGTGGCAATCAGCCCCAGCATTTT.

In regard to this clone: This sample includes further DNA sequences coding for the same CDR3. V gene TRBV5-1 combines with J gene TRBJ1-2; 8 nucleotides agree with TRBD1. Germline V gene lookup returns CDR1 SGHRS and CDR2 YFSETQ. This CDR3 region has 14 residues. After removal of 4 bases from V and 5 bases from J, the junction contained 7 bases not matched to a gene. The CDR3 region is CASSLGQGTYGYTF. Here the CDR3 DNA reads TGCGCCAGCAGCCTCGGACAGGGCACTTATGGCTACACCTTC.

The V gene is TRBV28, the J gene TRBJ1-2, with 7 nucleotides matching TRBD1. The CDR3 is 14 residues long. Germline V gene sequence: CDR1 MDHEN, CDR2 SYDVKM. Trimming at V came to 3 bases and at J to 4 bases, leaving 5 bases not matched to a gene. The CDR3 here is CASSFQGGSYGYTF. CDR3 coding DNA: TGTGCCAGCAGTTTCCAGGGGGGTTCCTATGGCTACACCTTC.

The chain recombines TRBV11-2 with TRBJ1-4; no reliable D call. The CDR3 is 15 residues long. Germline CDR1 is SGHAT and CDR2 is FQNNGV. Deletions cut 1 base from V and 8 bases from J, with 14 bases between. Here the CDR3 DNA reads TGTGCCAGCAGCTTAGGCCCGACGAGTGGCGAAAAACTGTTTTTT. Its protein is CASSLGPTSGEKLFF.

The J gene is TRBJ1-1, the V gene TRBV5-4; the D gene is possibly TRBD1 (6 bases). The CDR3 extends over 15 amino acids. V was clipped by 1 base and J by 1 base, with 11 bases between them. CDR1 and CDR2 from the germline V gene are SGHNT and YYREEE (reference sequence). The CDR3 reads CASSLWTEKNTEAFF. The CDR3 DNA follows: TGTGCCAGCAGCTTGTGGACAGAGAAGAACACTGAAGCTTTCTTT.

This chain joins TRBV5-4 and TRBJ2-1; a weak D match, TRBD1 (7 bases). Germline lookup yields CDR1 SGHNT and CDR2 YYREEE (reference sequence). Trimming shortened V by 2 bases and J by 9 bases, and 15 bases separated the two germline ends. This CDR3 comprises 14 residues. CDR3 bases: TGTGCCAGCAGCTTACTCGACAGGGAGGCTGAGCAGTTCTTC. This sequence encodes CASSLLDREAEQFF.

This chain joins TRBV12-2 and TRBJ1-6; the table's D call, TRBD1, was not checked against the DNA. TRBV12-2 is shown as a pseudogene. The CDR3 sequence is 17 residues long. The DNA of the CDR3 is TGTGCAAGTCGCCCGACAGGGTTTAGCTCCTATAATTCACCCCTCCACTTT. It is translated as CASRPTGFSSYNSPLHF.

V is TRBV10-3 and J is TRBJ2-2, with D perhaps being TRBD1 or TRBD2 (6 bases each). This CDR3 comprises 15 residues. The germline V gene has CDR1 ENHRY and CDR2 SYGVKD. Trimming cost V 4 bases and J 6 bases, with 15 bases left between them. The CDR3 DNA is TGTGCCATCAGTGTCGTTCTGGAGGGGGCCGGGGAGCTGTTTTTT. It is translated as CAISVVLEGAGELFF.

DNA for the CDR3: TGTGCCAGCAGCCAATCCTACGAGCAGTACTTC. Its translation: CASSQSYEQYF. V is TRBV6-2 or TRBV6-3 and J is TRBJ2-7; D gene uncertain. Deletions cut 6 bases from V and 1 base from J, with 4 bases between. The CDR3 consists of 11 residues. CDR1 and CDR2 (germline): MNHEY, SVGEGT.

The J gene is TRBJ1-1, the V gene TRBV10-2; TRBD1 is a possible D gene (5 bases). V was trimmed by 4 bases and J by 0 bases, leaving 15 bases between them. The CDR3 loop spans 16 amino acids. CDR1 is WSHSY, CDR2 SAAADI, per germline. CDR3 protein: CASSGLDRALNTEAFF. CDR3 coding DNA: TGCGCCAGCAGTGGTTTAGACAGAGCCCTGAACACTGAAGCTTTCTTT.